The 2 T cell receptor beta chains below come from one sample, sequenced in a study of identical twins. TCRdb re-analysed the 5' RACE reads in MiXCR, keeping a single row per CDR3 protein. Altogether about 520,000 distinct CDR3 sequences are present, about 20% being singletons, with the ten largest covering around 0.91%. This sample was also put to use in a study of T cells expressing NK-cell markers.

Sequenced: CD4+ T cells sorted from blood. All receptors come from a woman aged 18-29 years in good health.

In its sample, this clonotype was seen many times. This chain uses TRBV29-1 with TRBJ2-7, with 8 bases aligning to TRBD1. Per germline, CDR1 SQVTM and CDR2 ANQGSEA. V lost 6 bases and J lost 7; bases outside the gene matches: 11. The CDR3 sequence is 13 residues long. As DNA, the CDR3 is TGCAGCGTCCTAGTGGACAGGGTCGGGGAGCAGTACTTC. Its protein product is CSVLVDRVGEQYF.

This clonotype occurred a few times. This chain links TRBV29-1 with TRBJ2-3, with D possibly TRBD2 on 6 matching bases. The V gene lost 3 bases and the J gene lost 2 bases, with 9 bases spanning the gap. Germline V lookup: CDR1 SQVTM, CDR2 ANQGSEA. The CDR3 contains 13 residues. CDR3: CSVDLRDTDTQYF. The CDR3, as DNA: TGCAGCGTTGACTTGCGGGACACAGATACGCAGTATTTT.